Listed here are 9 T cell receptor beta chains from one sample, sequenced in a study of blood T cells in healthy people across ages. For the second PCR, which ran for about 6 to 11 cycles, a sample-barcoded 5' primer and a J-beta primer mix were used. One entry per CDR3 protein results from TCRdb running MiXCR on the 5' RACE reads. Here the sample spans approximately 790,000 distinct CDR3 sequences, around two thirds being singletons. Sequencing was done on a sample of blood. All receptors derive from a man younger than 45 in good health.

The chain carries TRBV12-3 or TRBV12-4 and TRBJ2-7; D ambiguous. The CDR3 length is 14 residues. Trimming shortened V by 6 bases and J by 7 bases, and 19 bases separated the two germline ends. DNA for the CDR3: TGTGCCAGCAGCCCAATGGTGACTTCTAATGAGCAGTACTTC. Translation: CASSPMVTSNEQYF.

CDR3 loop: CASSLERGGTGYLFF. The CDR3 DNA is TGCGCCAGCAGTCTCGAAAGGGGGGGTACAGGGTACCTGTTTTTT. The chain employs TRBV4-3 and TRBJ1-4, with a tentative D call TRBD1 (6 bases). CDR1 and CDR2 from the germline V gene are LGHNA and YSLEER. This CDR3 contains 15 residues. With 6 bases removed from V and 14 bases from J, the gap between germline ends came to 25 bases.

This clonotype was counted between two and nine times. The chain joins TRBV20-1 to TRBJ2-3, with TRBD2 matching 8 bases. J was trimmed by 0 bases and V by 2 bases; bases with no gene match: 4. The CDR3 loop spans 15 amino acids. The germline V gene encodes CDR1 DFQATT and CDR2 SNEGSKA (reference sequence). CDR3 sequence reads: CSARSSGGSTDTQYF. As DNA, the CDR3 is TGCAGTGCTAGATCCAGCGGGGGAAGCACAGATACGCAGTATTTT.

This rearrangement joins TRBV18 to TRBJ1-1; D is unclear. Germline-derived CDR1 and CDR2 are KGHSH and LQKENI. The CDR3 runs 13 residues. V shed 3 bases and J shed 5 bases, with 10 bases lying between them. The CDR3 region has the DNA TGTGCCAGCTCACCTGCGGGCCCTACTGAAGCTTTCTTT. It specifies CASSPAGPTEAFF.

The rearrangement links TRBV29-1 to TRBJ1-4; the D is unclear. V lost 5 bases, J lost 4 bases, and 5 bases lay in between. This CDR3 is 11 amino acids long. Germline lookup yields CDR1 SQVTM and CDR2 ANQGSEA. The CDR3 sequence: CSVQFNEKLFF. CDR3 DNA sequence: TGCAGCGTTCAGTTTAATGAAAAACTGTTTTTT.

This sequence joins TRBV12-3 or TRBV12-4 and TRBJ1-1; 8 nucleotides agree with TRBD1. Trimming took 1 base from V and 6 from J; bases not matched to a gene: 7. This CDR3 comprises 15 residues. This CDR3 is CASSLGNRGRSEAFF. In DNA form, the CDR3 reads TGTGCCAGCAGTTTAGGAAACAGGGGGAGGTCTGAAGCTTTCTTT.

The chain links TRBV12-3 or TRBV12-4 to TRBJ2-5; maybe TRBD1 (6 bases). V shed 3 bases and J shed 5 bases, with 13 bases lying between them. The CDR3 is made up of 14 amino acids. The CDR3 DNA follows: TGTGCCAGCAGTTTGAGGACAGTCAGGGAGACCCAGTACTTC. This sequence encodes CASSLRTVRETQYF.

The chain links TRBV7-9 to TRBJ2-6; D is perhaps TRBD1 (6 bases). Trimming stripped 2 bases from V and 0 bases from J, with 17 bases between. Germline CDR1 reads SEHNR; CDR2 reads FQNEAQ (reference sequence). The CDR3 length is 19 residues. CDR3 DNA sequence: TGTGCCAGCAGCTTATTTGGGGGCCTCGAGCGCTCTGGGGCCAACGTCCTGACTTTC. Its protein product is CASSLFGGLERSGANVLTF.

Comment on this clonotype: The junction differs from germline at one of its ends, possibly a read error. The chain couples TRBV10-3 to TRBJ2-5, with 10 bases identical to TRBD1. This CDR3 has 14 amino acids. Germline V gene sequence: CDR1 ENHRY, CDR2 SYGVKD. Here the CDR3 DNA reads TGTGCCAGTACAAGGACAGGGGGTCGAGAGGCCCAGTACTTC. This codes for CASTRTGGREAQYF.